The T cell receptor beta chain under discussion was sequenced for a study of shared T cell receptors in the human thymus. V lost 2 bases to trimming and J lost 6 bases; unmatched junction nucleotides: 11. In germline, CDR1 is SGHDT, CDR2 YYEEEE. The CDR3 is 17 residues long. TCRdb's copy holds only in-frame clones and misses some; the assay was immunoSEQ multiplex PCR. Among 540,000 or so clones listed, about 80% were seen once. This sample also appeared in a second study, on human thymus T cells. That report notes: The people who donated were healthy Finnish babies having corrective surgery for congenital heart defects. Resections removed during corrective heart surgery provided the thymus tissue used. A high degree of thymic repertoire overlap among unrelated individuals was reported in related research.

This receptor was identified in a boy younger than two with a congenital heart defect. The sequenced sample consisted of thymocytes. This sequence joins TRBV5-6 and TRBJ2-3, with 11 bases that match TRBD2. The CDR3 region has the DNA TGTGCCAGCAGCTTACCCGGTACTAGCGGGGGAAGTGATACGCAGTATTTT. It encodes CASSLPGTSGGSDTQYF.